A single sample gave rise to the 14 T cell receptor beta chains below, sequenced in a study of blood T cells in healthy people across ages. Next came a second PCR, run for about 7 to 12 cycles, which used a sample-barcoded 5' primer along with a J-beta primer mix. MiXCR was run by TCRdb on the 5' RACE reads, yielding one entry per CDR3 protein. The sample gives more than 1.4 million distinct CDR3 sequences, about 43% of which show up once; roughly 8.2% is in the top ten. The sequenced material came from blood. The origin of the receptors is a woman younger than 30 in good health.

This chain connects TRBV24-1 to TRBJ2-1; D perhaps matches TRBD2 (6 bases). V lost 5 bases and J 9 bases, leaving 19 bases between the germline ends. Germline V gene lookup returns CDR1 KGHDR and CDR2 SFDVKD. This CDR3 has 15 residues. The CDR3 sequence is CATSGDSGRATEQFF. The CDR3 coding sequence is TGTGCCACCAGTGGAGATAGCGGAAGGGCTACTGAGCAGTTCTTC.

This chain connects TRBV30 to TRBJ2-6; D gene ambiguous. The CDR3 runs to 16 residues. From germline, CDR1 is GTSNPN and CDR2 SVGIG (reference sequence). Trimming stripped 2 bases from V and 0 bases from J, with 11 bases between. The CDR3 is CAWSSEGRSGANVLTF. DNA for the CDR3: TGTGCCTGGAGTTCCGAAGGACGCTCTGGGGCCAACGTCCTGACTTTC.

The sample holds a few counts of this clonotype. The chain links TRBV6-5 to TRBJ2-3, with D unclear. V lost 4 bases to trimming and J lost 4 bases, with 9 bases between them. This CDR3 contains 13 residues. Germline assignment: CDR1 MNHEY and CDR2 SVGAGI. CDR3 residues: CASSSSSADTQYF. Written as DNA, the CDR3 is TGTGCCAGCAGTTCAAGCTCCGCAGATACGCAGTATTTT.

V and J are TRBV20-1 and TRBJ1-2; D gene uncertain. The length of the CDR3 is 12 residues. V was shortened by 5 bases and J by 6 bases, with 13 bases between the two germline ends. CDR1 and CDR2 (germline): DFQATT, SNEGSKA (reference sequence). Written as DNA, the CDR3 is TGCAGTGCTGGGTTAGGCGTGGATGGCTACACCTTC. Amino acid sequence: CSAGLGVDGYTF.

This clonotype has just a few counts. The J gene is TRBJ2-7, the V gene TRBV5-1; 11 nucleotides match TRBD1. CDR3 size: 15 residues. V lost 4 bases and J lost 3; bases outside the gene matches: 6. Germline assignment: CDR1 SGHRS and CDR2 YFSETQ. In DNA, the CDR3 is TGCGCCAGCAGCAAATCGGGGACAGGGGGCTACGAGCAGTACTTC. This sequence encodes CASSKSGTGGYEQYF.

This sequence joins TRBV7-9 and TRBJ1-6; D is ambiguous. CDR1 is SEHNR, CDR2 FQNEAQ, per germline (reference sequence). V gave up 4 bases and J gave up 7 bases, with 14 bases separating them. The CDR3 covers 15 residues. This CDR3 is CASSYAANENSPLHF. The DNA of the CDR3 is TGTGCCAGCAGCTACGCGGCGAACGAGAATTCACCCCTCCACTTT.

The chain carries TRBV25-1 and TRBJ1-6; TRBD1 matches 9 bases. V lost 4 bases to trimming and J lost 9 bases; unmatched junction nucleotides: 4. Germline CDR1 and CDR2: MGHDK and SYGVNS. This CDR3 is built from 14 residues. The CDR3 reads CASSGGTGISPLHF. The CDR3, as DNA: TGTGCCAGCAGTGGTGGGACAGGGATTTCACCCCTCCACTTT.

V and J are TRBV5-1 and TRBJ2-5, with D perhaps being TRBD1 or TRBD2 (5 bases each). The CDR3 runs to 15 residues. Trimming took off 4 bases at V and 2 bases at J, with 15 bases between the two ends. The germline gives CDR1 SGHRS, CDR2 YFSETQ. Here the CDR3 DNA reads TGCGCCAGCAGCGGGACGCAAGTTCTACAAGAGACCCAGTACTTC. It is translated as CASSGTQVLQETQYF.

On this clonotype itself: A read error may explain this, as a much larger clone is one base away. V and J are TRBV20-1 and TRBJ2-3, with D perhaps TRBD1 (5 bases). V lost 5 bases and J 0 bases, leaving 15 bases between the germline ends. There are 15 residues in the CDR3. Germline CDR1 and CDR2: DFQATT and SNEGSKA (reference sequence). For the CDR3, the DNA is TGCAGTGCTGGTGTCGGACAAGGTAGCACAGATACGCAGTATTTT. Its protein is CSAGVGQGSTDTQYF.

This clonotype was seen a few times. The chain recombines TRBV20-1 with TRBJ2-5, with D hard to call. The J call is doubtful: the DNA matches TRBJ2-7 better. There are 12 residues in the CDR3. Looked up from germline, CDR1 is DFQATT and CDR2 is SNEGSKA (reference sequence). As DNA, the CDR3 is TGCAGTGCCGAAACGGATCGCTACGAGCAGTACTTC. Translation gives CSAETDRYEQYF.

J is TRBJ1-5 and V is TRBV7-4; the match to TRBD1 covers 9 bases. Trimming cost V 5 bases and J 6 bases; bases outside gene matches: 8. Germline V gene lookup returns CDR1 SGHVT and CDR2 SQSDAQ. The CDR3 runs 15 residues. This CDR3 reads CASSNPGQGRQPQHF. CDR3 DNA: TGTGCCAGCAGCAATCCGGGACAGGGTCGTCAGCCCCAGCATTTT.

The V and J genes are TRBV7-9 and TRBJ2-5, with D perhaps matching TRBD2 (5 bases). Trimming shortened V by 0 bases and J by 2 bases, and 16 bases separated the two germline ends. CDR1 SEHNR and CDR2 FQNEAQ come from the germline V gene (reference sequence). The CDR3 covers 17 residues. DNA of the CDR3: TGTGCCAGCAGCTTAGCGCACAGCGGATACCCTCAAGAGACCCAGTACTTC. Amino acids: CASSLAHSGYPQETQYF.

This clonotype appeared many times. The rearrangement uses TRBV12-3 or TRBV12-4 and TRBJ2-1; unclear D gene. The CDR3 covers 18 residues. With 2 bases removed from V and 0 bases from J, the gap between germline ends came to 17 bases. The CDR3 sequence: CASSLRFILTLSYNEQFF. CDR3 in DNA: TGTGCCAGCAGTTTAAGGTTTATACTGACACTCTCCTACAATGAGCAGTTCTTC.

This clonotype has just a few counts. V usage is TRBV11-2 and J usage is TRBJ2-7, with 7 bases identical to TRBD1. Trimming at V came to 6 bases and at J to 0 bases, leaving 14 bases not matched to a gene. CDR3 length equals 17 residues. The V gene's germline CDR1 is SGHAT and CDR2 FQNNGV. CDR3 sequence (DNA): TGTGCCAGCAGGCCGGTTCCCCGGACAGGTGACTCCTACGAGCAGTACTTC. Translated: CASRPVPRTGDSYEQYF.